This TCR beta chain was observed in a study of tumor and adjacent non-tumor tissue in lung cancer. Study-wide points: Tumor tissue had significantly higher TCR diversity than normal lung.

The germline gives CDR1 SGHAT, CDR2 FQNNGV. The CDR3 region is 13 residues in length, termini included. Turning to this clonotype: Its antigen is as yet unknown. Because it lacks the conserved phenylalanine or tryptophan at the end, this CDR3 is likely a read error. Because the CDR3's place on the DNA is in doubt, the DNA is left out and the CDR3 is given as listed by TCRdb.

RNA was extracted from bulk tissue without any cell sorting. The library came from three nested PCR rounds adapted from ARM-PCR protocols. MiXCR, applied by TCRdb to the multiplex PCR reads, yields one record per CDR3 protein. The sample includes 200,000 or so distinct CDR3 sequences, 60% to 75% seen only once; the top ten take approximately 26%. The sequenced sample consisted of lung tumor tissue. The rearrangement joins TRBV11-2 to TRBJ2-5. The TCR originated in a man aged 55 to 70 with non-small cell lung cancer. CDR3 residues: CASSSTREETHYL.